One and the same sample provided the 16 T cell receptor beta chains below, sequenced in a study of blood T cell repertoires in COVID-19 (dated by TCRdb to between 2020 and 2021). The method was the immunoSEQ multiplex PCR assay. The clones in this table, taken by TCRdb from immuneACCESS, are in-frame only. Not every clone is retained; where verified, under half of the shortfall comes from an unresolved V gene, and the cause of the rest is unknown. This sample gives over 250,000 clones in total; 75% to 90% of them show up just once. 2% to 3% of the sample comes from the top ten. Sequencing was carried out using PBMCs or T cells enriched from blood (not recorded which). Receptors were obtained from a woman between 18 and 29 years old who had recovered from COVID-19.

The chain combines TRBV5-4 with TRBJ1-2; perhaps TRBD1 as D (5 bases). The germline gives CDR1 SGHNT, CDR2 YYREEE (reference sequence). This CDR3 has 13 amino acids. V gave up 1 base and J gave up 4 bases, with 8 bases separating them. Here the CDR3 DNA reads TGTGCCAGCAGCTTGCAGGGAACCTATGGCTACACCTTC. Amino acids: CASSLQGTYGYTF.

This rearrangement joins TRBV6-5 to TRBJ2-3, with D tentatively TRBD2 (5 bases). Looked up from germline, CDR1 is MNHEY and CDR2 is SVGAGI. The CDR3 is 15 residues long. Trimming left V 9 bases short and J 2 bases short, with 18 bases between. The CDR3 coding sequence is TGTGCCAGTAGCTCGTCGCTAGCTTCCACAGATACGCAGTATTTT. Protein product: CASSSSLASTDTQYF.

This chain connects TRBV5-1 to TRBJ1-5; the match to TRBD1 covers 9 bases. The CDR3 covers 16 residues. Germline loops: CDR1 SGHRS, CDR2 YFSETQ. Trimming removed 0 bases from V and 3 bases from J; junction bases left unmatched: 4. The CDR3, as DNA: TGCGCCAGCAGCTTGGGGACAGGGGCCCACAATCAGCCCCAGCATTTT. Translation gives CASSLGTGAHNQPQHF. The whole variable domain, remainder taken from reference TRBV5-1 and TRBJ1-5, is KAGVTQTPRYLIKTRGQQVTLSCSPISGHRSVSWYQQTPGQGLQFLFEYFSETQRNKGNFPGRFSGRQFSNSRSEMNVSTLELGDSALYLCASSLGTGAHNQPQHFGDGTRLSIL.

The chain links TRBV5-6 to TRBJ1-2, with TRBD1 matching over 9 bases. There are 14 residues in the CDR3. V trimming: 4 bases; J trimming: 4 bases; junction bases outside the gene matches: 5. CDR1 is SGHDT and CDR2 is YYEEEE in the germline V gene. The CDR3 coding sequence is TGTGCCAGCAGCATCGGACAGGGGACCTATGGCTACACCTTC. Encoded protein: CASSIGQGTYGYTF.

This rearrangement joins TRBV28 to TRBJ1-2, with D possibly being TRBD1 (6 bases). V shed 4 bases and J shed 4 bases, with 10 bases lying between them. CDR3 size: 13 residues. Germline CDR1 is MDHEN and CDR2 is SYDVKM. For the CDR3, the DNA is TGTGCCAGCAGTTGGGGACAACCCTATGGCTACACCTTC. Residues: CASSWGQPYGYTF.

This chain links TRBV15 with TRBJ1-5; a weak D match, TRBD1 (6 bases). Germline-derived CDR1 and CDR2 are LNHNV and YYDKDF (reference sequence). Trimming took off 0 bases at V and 0 bases at J, with 15 bases between the two ends. The CDR3 consists of 18 residues. CDR3 sequence (DNA): TGTGCCACCAGCAGAGATCACGGACAGACCTATAGCAATCAGCCCCAGCATTTT. It yields the protein CATSRDHGQTYSNQPQHF.

The chain uses TRBV5-1 and TRBJ1-1, with D possibly matching TRBD1 (6 bases). The CDR3 contains 13 residues. CDR1 SGHRS and CDR2 YFSETQ come from the germline V gene. Trimming took off 0 bases at V and 6 bases at J, with 9 bases between the two ends. The CDR3 loop is CASSLAGVSEAFF. CDR3 DNA: TGCGCCAGCAGCTTGGCAGGGGTCTCTGAAGCTTTCTTT.

This sequence joins TRBV30 and TRBJ1-1; no firm D call. V was clipped by 0 bases and J by 1 base, with 12 bases between them. The CDR3 has 15 residues. CDR1 GTSNPN and CDR2 SVGIG come from the germline V gene (reference sequence). Here the CDR3 DNA reads TGTGCCTGGAGTGTGCTCCGCGGGAGGAACACTGAAGCTTTCTTT. This codes for CAWSVLRGRNTEAFF.

Only a few counts were recorded for this clone. This rearrangement joins TRBV7-2 to TRBJ2-7; TRBD1 aligns across 7 bases. Per the germline V gene, CDR1 is SGHTA and CDR2 is FQGNSA. The CDR3 is 14 amino acids. V trimming: 4 bases; J trimming: 3 bases; junction bases outside the gene matches: 6. CDR3 nucleotide sequence: TGTGCCAGCAGCTCCCGGACAGGAGACTACGAGCAGTACTTC. The encoded protein is CASSSRTGDYEQYF.

CDR3 residues: CASRESIFGQPQHF. CDR3 nucleotides: TGCGCCAGCAGAGAATCCATATTCGGGCAGCCCCAGCATTTT. The chain couples TRBV10-2 to TRBJ1-5; D ambiguous. With 6 bases removed from V and 7 bases from J, the gap between germline ends came to 16 bases. This CDR3 has 14 amino acids. Germline loops: CDR1 WSHSY, CDR2 SAAADI.

The chain recombines TRBV27 with TRBJ1-4; tentative D call: TRBD1 (6 bases). This CDR3 spans 20 amino acids. V was clipped by 5 bases and J by 2 bases, with 27 bases between them. CDR1 and CDR2 (germline): MNHEY, SMNVEV (reference sequence). The CDR3 bases are TGTGCCAGCAGTCAAATAGGGGCGACAGGTGGATTTTTTACTAATGAAAAACTGTTTTTT. Protein: CASSQIGATGGFFTNEKLFF.

Details on this clone: The sample carries other DNA sequences with the same CDR3. J is TRBJ1-5 and V is TRBV24-1; TRBD1 matches at 9 bases. V gave up 7 bases and J gave up 1 base; unmatched junction bases: 1. The CDR3 loop spans 14 amino acids. Looked up from germline, CDR1 is KGHDR and CDR2 is SFDVKD. The CDR3 region is CATSDRGSNQPQHF. DNA for the CDR3: TGTGCCACCAGCGACAGGGGGAGCAATCAGCCCCAGCATTTT.

This clone was observed a single time. V usage is TRBV28 and J usage is TRBJ1-1, with D unclear. Germline V gives CDR1 MDHEN, CDR2 SYDVKM. V was cut by 6 bases and J by 2 bases, with 13 bases left in between. The CDR3 contains 14 residues. The CDR3 coding sequence is TGTGCCAGCAGCCCTATGGGAGGAAACACTGAAGCTTTCTTT. It codes for CASSPMGGNTEAFF. Complete variable domain (other parts from reference TRBV28 and TRBJ1-1): DVKVTQSSRYLVKRTGEKVFLECVQDMDHENMFWYRQDPGLGLRLIYFSYDVKMKEKGDIPEGYSVSREKKERFSLILESASTNQTSMYLCASSPMGGNTEAFFGQGTRLTVV.

CDR3 DNA sequence: TGTGCCAGCAGCCCGGGACAGGACTATGGCTACACCTTC. Translation gives CASSPGQDYGYTF. This chain links TRBV5-4 with TRBJ1-2; TRBD1 matches 8 bases. Trimming removed 4 bases from V and 3 bases from J; junction bases left unmatched: 2. Germline CDR1 is SGHNT and CDR2 is YYREEE (reference sequence). The CDR3 runs 13 residues.

This chain links TRBV10-3 with TRBJ2-3; TRBD2 is a possible D gene (5 bases). The germline V gene encodes CDR1 ENHRY and CDR2 SYGVKD. The CDR3 contains 14 residues. The V gene lost 2 bases and the J gene lost 3 bases, with 9 bases spanning the gap. CDR3 residues: CAISEDGETDTQYF. The CDR3 DNA follows: TGTGCCATCAGTGAGGACGGGGAAACAGATACGCAGTATTTT.

The chain carries TRBV11-2 and TRBJ2-1; perhaps TRBD1 as D (5 bases). Trimming stripped 2 bases from V and 4 bases from J, with 6 bases between. The germline V gene has CDR1 SGHAT and CDR2 FQNNGV. This CDR3 has 13 amino acids. The CDR3 spells CASSLRQYNEQFF. DNA for the CDR3: TGTGCCAGCAGCTTACGACAGTACAATGAGCAGTTCTTC. Full variable domain (remainder filled in from reference TRBV11-2 and TRBJ2-1): EAGVAQSPRYKIIEKRQSVAFWCNPISGHATLYWYQQILGQGPKLLIQFQNNGVVDDSQLPKDRFSAERLKGVDSTLKIQPAKLEDSAVYLCASSLRQYNEQFFGPGTRLTVL.